Following are 2 T cell receptor beta chains from one sample sequenced in a study of OX40 agonist ivuxolimab in advanced cancers. Profiling relied on immunoSEQ multiplex PCR, and the TCRdb table lists in-frame clones only, not all of them. The data contain about 79,000 clones, just under 95% of them singletons. Sequences were derived from CD4+ or CD8+ T cells sorted from blood, sampled in a trial of the OX40 agonist ivuxolimab. The origin of the receptors is an adult with an advanced solid tumor such as melanoma, head and neck, liver or kidney cancer.

The table lists this clone with a few counts. The junction differs from germline at one of its ends, possibly a read error. The genes are TRBV5-4 and TRBJ2-2, with 7 bases fitting TRBD1. The CDR3 consists of 13 residues. The V gene's germline CDR1 is SGHNT and CDR2 YYREEE (reference sequence). CDR3 residues: CASWDSEHRGAVF. DNA for the CDR3: TGTGCCAGCTGGGACAGCGAACACCGGGGAGCTGTTTTT.

The rearrangement links TRBV9 to TRBJ2-1; D gene uncertain. The CDR3 length is 17 residues. V lost 0 bases and J 4 bases, leaving 17 bases between the germline ends. Germline V gene lookup returns CDR1 SGDLS and CDR2 YYNGEE. CDR3 protein: CASSVERNTEFYNEQFF. The CDR3 bases are TGTGCCAGCAGCGTAGAAAGGAACACGGAGTTTTACAATGAGCAGTTCTTC. The full variable domain, with the rest looked up from reference TRBV9 and TRBJ2-1, is DSGVTQTPKHLITATGQRVTLRCSPRSGDLSVYWYQQSLDQGLQFLIQYYNGEERAKGNILERFSAQQFPDLHSELNLSSLELGDSALYFCASSVERNTEFYNEQFFGPGTRLTVL.